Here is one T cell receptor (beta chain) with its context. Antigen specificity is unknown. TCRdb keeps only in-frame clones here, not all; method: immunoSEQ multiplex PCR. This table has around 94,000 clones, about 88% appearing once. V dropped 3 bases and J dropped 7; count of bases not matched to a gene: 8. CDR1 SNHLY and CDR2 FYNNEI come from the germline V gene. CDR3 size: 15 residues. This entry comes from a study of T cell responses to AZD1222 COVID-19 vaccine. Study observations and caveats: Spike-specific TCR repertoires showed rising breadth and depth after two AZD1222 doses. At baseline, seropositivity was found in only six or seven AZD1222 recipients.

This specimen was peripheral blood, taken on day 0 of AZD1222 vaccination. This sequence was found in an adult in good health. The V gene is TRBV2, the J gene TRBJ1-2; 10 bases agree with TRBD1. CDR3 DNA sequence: TGTGCCAGCAGTGACGAGACAGGGGGCATGGTTGGCTACACCTTC. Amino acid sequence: CASSDETGGMVGYTF. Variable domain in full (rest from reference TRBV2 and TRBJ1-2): EPEVTQTPSHQVTQMGQEVILRCVPISNHLYFYWYRQILGQKVEFLVSFYNNEISEKSEIFDDQFSVERPDGSNFTLKIRSTKLEDSAMYFCASSDETGGMVGYTFGSGTRLTVV.